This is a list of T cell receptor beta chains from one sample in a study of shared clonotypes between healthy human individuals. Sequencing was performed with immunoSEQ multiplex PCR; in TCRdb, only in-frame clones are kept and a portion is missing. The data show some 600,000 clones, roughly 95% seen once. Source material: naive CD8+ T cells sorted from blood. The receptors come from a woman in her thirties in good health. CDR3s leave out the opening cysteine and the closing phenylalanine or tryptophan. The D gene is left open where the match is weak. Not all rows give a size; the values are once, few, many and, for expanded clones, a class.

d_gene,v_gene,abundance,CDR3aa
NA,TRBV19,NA,ASSFRHGNEQF
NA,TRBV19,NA,ASKTPGAPYNEQF
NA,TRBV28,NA,ASSFRALWGDTQY
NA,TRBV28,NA,ASSFPRGSNYEQY
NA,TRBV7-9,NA,ASTKFPYEQY
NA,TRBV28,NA,ASRGMDWGERDIQY
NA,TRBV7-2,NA,ASTKKHPNSPYEQY
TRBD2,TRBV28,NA,ASSLGGGSGSTWRDEQY
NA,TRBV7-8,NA,ASSFRSFNEQF
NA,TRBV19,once,ASSTWSASNQPQH
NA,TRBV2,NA,ASRLDPSWDGYT
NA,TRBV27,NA,ASSYVPAGTYEQY
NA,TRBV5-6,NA,ASSLDGVWAF
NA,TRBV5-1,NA,ASSLYYRDGEAF
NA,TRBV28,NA,ASSPLYQNTGELF
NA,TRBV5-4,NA,ASSRESETQY
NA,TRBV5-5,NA,ASSLGRAYEQY
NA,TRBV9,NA,ASTPLDRDYGYT
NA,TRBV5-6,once,ASSQGLGRTPYGYT
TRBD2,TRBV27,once,ASSLGLAGVGEQY
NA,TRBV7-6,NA,ASSLERANNSPLH
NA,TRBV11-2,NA,ASSLGGAEREQY
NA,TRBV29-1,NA,SVGALPGLPMETQY
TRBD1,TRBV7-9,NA,ASSSGQFSYEQY